These 9 T cell receptor beta chains came from one sample sequenced in a study of T cell responses to AZD1222 COVID-19 vaccine. Clones were read by immunoSEQ multiplex PCR, and TCRdb kept only the in-frame ones, dropping some. Of around 100,000 clones in the sample, about nine tenths are singletons; the top ten hold roughly 44%. The source material was peripheral blood, sampled on day 0 of AZD1222 vaccination. Every receptor here comes from an adult in good health.

V is TRBV6-5 and J is TRBJ1-2; 10 bases are a match to TRBD1. Germline V gene data show CDR1 as MNHEY and CDR2 as SVGAGI. With 5 bases clipped from V and 8 bases from J, the junction kept 8 bases outside the gene matches. The CDR3 loop spans 14 amino acids. The CDR3 bases are TGTGCCAGCAGTCCGGTGACAGGGGGCGAAGGCTACACCTTC. The encoded protein is CASSPVTGGEGYTF.

This clone was seen only once. The gene calls are TRBV7-8 and TRBJ1-1; D gene ambiguous. This CDR3 spans 12 amino acids. Germline V gene sequence: CDR1 SGHVS, CDR2 FQNEAQ. Trimming cost V 3 bases and J 2 bases, with 4 bases left between them. This CDR3 is CASSFGNTEAFF. CDR3 coding DNA: TGTGCCAGCAGCTTTGGCAACACTGAAGCTTTCTTT.

The chain carries TRBV9 and TRBJ1-6; D call uncertain. The CDR3 sequence is 15 residues long. Trimming stripped 0 bases from V and 9 bases from J, with 13 bases between. CDR1 is SGDLS, CDR2 YYNGEE, per germline. DNA of the CDR3: TGTGCCAGCAGCGTAGGTCAAGGTGCGGCTTCACCCCTCCACTTT. It yields the protein CASSVGQGAASPLHF.

The V and J genes are TRBV28 and TRBJ1-2; the match to TRBD1 covers 7 bases. This CDR3 is built from 15 residues. V was pared by 6 bases and J by 5 bases, with 12 bases of the junction left unmatched. The germline V gene encodes CDR1 MDHEN and CDR2 SYDVKM. CDR3 amino acids: CASSAMGRGLYGYTF. CDR3 sequence (DNA): TGTGCCAGCAGCGCCATGGGGAGGGGGCTTTATGGCTACACCTTC.

This chain joins TRBV7-3 and TRBJ2-2; no firm D call. Deletions cut 5 bases from V and 2 bases from J, with 3 bases between. Germline CDR1 SGHTA, CDR2 FQGTGA. This CDR3 is 12 amino acids long. The CDR3: CASSRNTGELFF. The CDR3, as DNA: TGTGCCAGCAGCCGAAACACCGGGGAGCTGTTTTTT.

This clone was detected only once. This chain links TRBV3-1 (or the pseudogene TRBV3-2) with TRBJ2-1; maybe TRBD2 (6 bases). V gave up 1 base and J gave up 4 bases, with 14 bases separating them. Germline V gene sequence: CDR1 LGHDT, CDR2 YNNKEL (reference sequence). This CDR3 has 16 amino acids. CDR3 region: CASSQGRRGSYNEQFF. DNA of the CDR3: TGTGCCAGCAGCCAAGGGCGTCGGGGGAGTTACAATGAGCAGTTCTTC.

The chain links TRBV10-3 to TRBJ2-7; unclear D gene. From germline, CDR1 is ENHRY and CDR2 SYGVKD. CDR3 length: 11 residues. Deletions cut 0 bases from V and 13 bases from J, with 10 bases between. The CDR3 protein is CAISESTVTYF. The CDR3 DNA is TGTGCCATCAGTGAGTCTACAGTCACCTACTTC.

V and J are TRBV27 and TRBJ2-7; unclear D gene. The length of the CDR3 is 12 residues. Germline V gene sequence: CDR1 MNHEY, CDR2 SMNVEV (reference sequence). V was trimmed by 3 bases and J by 7 bases, leaving 10 bases between them. The CDR3 region has the DNA TGTGCCAGCAGTTTTCTATGGGGAGAGCAGTACTTC. Translating it yields CASSFLWGEQYF.

This rearrangement joins TRBV5-6 to TRBJ1-5; 7 positions match TRBD1. This CDR3 contains 15 residues. The V segment lost 4 bases and the J segment 4 bases; nucleotides outside the gene matches: 8. Germline V gene lookup returns CDR1 SGHDT and CDR2 YYEEEE. CDR3 nucleotides: TGTGCCAGCAGCGTGGGGACAGCCCTGAATCAGCCCCAGCATTTT. It codes for CASSVGTALNQPQHF.